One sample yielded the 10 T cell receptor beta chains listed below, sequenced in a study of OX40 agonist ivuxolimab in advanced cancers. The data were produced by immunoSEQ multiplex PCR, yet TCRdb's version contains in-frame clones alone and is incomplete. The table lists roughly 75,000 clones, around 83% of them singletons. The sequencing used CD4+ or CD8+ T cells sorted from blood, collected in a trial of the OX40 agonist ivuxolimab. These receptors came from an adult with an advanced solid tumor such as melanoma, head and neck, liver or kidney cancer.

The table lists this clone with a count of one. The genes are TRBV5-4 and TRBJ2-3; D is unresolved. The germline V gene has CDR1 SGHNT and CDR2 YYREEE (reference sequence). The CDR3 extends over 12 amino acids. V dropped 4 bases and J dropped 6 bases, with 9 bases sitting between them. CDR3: CASSLVRDTQYF. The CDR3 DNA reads TGTGCCAGCAGCCTTGTAAGGGATACGCAGTATTTT.

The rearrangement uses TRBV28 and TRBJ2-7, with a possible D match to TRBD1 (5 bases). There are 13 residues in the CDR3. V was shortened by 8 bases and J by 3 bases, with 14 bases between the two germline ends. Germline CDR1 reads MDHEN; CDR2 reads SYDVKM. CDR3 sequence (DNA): TGTGCCAGCTCCCCGGGCAGGGTCTACGAGCAGTACTTC. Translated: CASSPGRVYEQYF.

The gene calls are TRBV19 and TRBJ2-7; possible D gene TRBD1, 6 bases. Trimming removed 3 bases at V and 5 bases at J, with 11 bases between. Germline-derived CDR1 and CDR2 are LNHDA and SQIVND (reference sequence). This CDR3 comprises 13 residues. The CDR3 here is CASSMNRDHEQYF. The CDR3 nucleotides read TGTGCCAGTAGTATGAACAGGGACCACGAGCAGTACTTC.

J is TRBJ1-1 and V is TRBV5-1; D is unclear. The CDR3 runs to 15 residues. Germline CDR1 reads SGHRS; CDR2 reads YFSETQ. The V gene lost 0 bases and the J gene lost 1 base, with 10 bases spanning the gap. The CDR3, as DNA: TGCGCCAGCAGCTTGGGAGGGCAGGCGAACACTGAAGCTTTCTTT. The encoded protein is CASSLGGQANTEAFF.

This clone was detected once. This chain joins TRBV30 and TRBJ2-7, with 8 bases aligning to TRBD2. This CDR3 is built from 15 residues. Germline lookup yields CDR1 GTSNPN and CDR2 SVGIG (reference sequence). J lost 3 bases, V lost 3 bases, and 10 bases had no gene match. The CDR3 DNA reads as TGTGCCTGGAGGCCCGGACTAGCCCTGGTCTACGAGCAGTACTTC. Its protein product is CAWRPGLALVYEQYF.

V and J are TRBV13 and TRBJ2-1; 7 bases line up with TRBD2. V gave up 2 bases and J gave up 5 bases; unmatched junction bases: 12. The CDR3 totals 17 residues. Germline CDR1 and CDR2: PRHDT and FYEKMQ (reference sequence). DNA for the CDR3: TGTGCCAGCAGCTTATATTCGGCTAGCGGTTATGACAATGAGCAGTTCTTC. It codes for CASSLYSASGYDNEQFF. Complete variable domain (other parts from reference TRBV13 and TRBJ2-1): AAGVIQSPRHLIKEKRETATLKCYPIPRHDTVYWYQQGPGQDPQFLISFYEKMQSDKGSIPDRFSAQQFSDYHSELNMSSLELGDSALYFCASSLYSASGYDNEQFFGPGTRLTVL.

The CDR3 DNA sequence: TGTGCCAGTACATCACCTTCGGCCATTCCGAACACTGAAGCTTTCTTT. Translating gives CASTSPSAIPNTEAFF. V is TRBV28 and J is TRBJ1-1; unclear D gene. Germline V lookup: CDR1 MDHEN, CDR2 SYDVKM. The CDR3 length is 16 residues. The V end lost 9 bases, the J end lost 1 base, and 21 bases lay between the germline ends.

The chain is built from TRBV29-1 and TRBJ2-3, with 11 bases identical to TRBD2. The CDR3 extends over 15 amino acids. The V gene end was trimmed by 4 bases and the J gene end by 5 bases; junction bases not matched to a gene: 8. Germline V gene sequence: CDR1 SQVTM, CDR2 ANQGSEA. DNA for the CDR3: TGCAGCGTTGTTGGTAGCGGGAGGGTTAGAGATACGCAGTATTTT. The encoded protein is CSVVGSGRVRDTQYF.

CDR3 protein: CASSLLVAGGNEQYF. The CDR3 nucleotides read TGTGCCAGCAGTTTATTAGTGGCGGGAGGGAACGAGCAGTACTTC. The rearrangement links TRBV28 to TRBJ2-7; 9 nucleotides agree with TRBD2. J was trimmed by 5 bases and V by 1 base; bases with no gene match: 6. The germline V gene encodes CDR1 MDHEN and CDR2 SYDVKM. This CDR3 has 15 residues.

CDR3 protein: CASSYPRDRPNQPQHF. The CDR3 nucleotides are TGTGCCAGCAGTTACCCCCGCGACAGACCCAATCAGCCCCAGCATTTT. V usage is TRBV6-5 and J usage is TRBJ1-5, with a weak D call TRBD1 (5 bases). V lost 2 bases to trimming and J lost 3 bases, with 14 bases between them. The germline gives CDR1 MNHEY, CDR2 SVGAGI. The CDR3 covers 16 residues.